This T cell receptor (beta chain) was captured by sequencing in a study of CD8+ T cells in alopecia areata. CDR1 is SGHVS, CDR2 FQNEAQ, per germline. The CDR3 runs to 13 residues. V lost 8 bases and J 3 bases, leaving 14 bases between the germline ends. As to treatment: oral pan-JAK inhibitor, 5-10 mg twice daily. PBMCs served as the source from which CD4+ and CD8+ T cells were sorted. RNA extraction and reverse transcription yielded cDNA as sequencing template. The assay was immunoSEQ multiplex PCR, and TCRdb's table has in-frame clones only and misses some. Here the sample spans 150,000 to 200,000 clones, 64% being singletons.

The chain links TRBV7-8 to TRBJ2-7, with a possible D match to TRBD2 (5 bases). This TCR derives from a human donor with alopecia areata. Here the sequenced sample was CD4+ T cells sorted from blood, taken around week 49, from a patient treated with tofacitinib. The CDR3 is CASEDGVYYEQYF. CDR3 DNA: TGTGCCAGCGAAGACGGGGTCTACTACGAGCAGTACTTC.